These 32 T cell receptor beta chains were sequenced from one sample in a study of blood T cell repertoires in COVID-19. Sequencing was performed with immunoSEQ multiplex PCR; in TCRdb, only in-frame clones are kept and a portion is missing. This table holds around 320,000 clones, 85% found once. Sequenced: peripheral blood. These receptors were taken from a human donor in a cohort sampled during active COVID-19.

The chain links TRBV10-3 to TRBJ1-2; D is undetermined. CDR1 ENHRY and CDR2 SYGVKD come from the germline V gene. V lost 0 bases to trimming and J lost 1 base, with 6 bases between them. The CDR3 sequence is 14 residues long. CDR3 nucleotide sequence: TGTGCCATCAGTGAGTCGCTAGATAACTATGGCTACACCTTC. It translates to CAISESLDNYGYTF.

The chain is built from TRBV30 and TRBJ1-6, with TRBD1 matching over 8 bases. Germline values: CDR1 GTSNPN, CDR2 SVGIG (reference sequence). This CDR3 region has 16 residues. V lost 6 bases and J lost 7; bases outside the gene matches: 14. CDR3 region: CACTGGPRGRNSPLHF. The CDR3 nucleotides read TGTGCCTGTACAGGGGGTCCGCGGGGGAGGAATTCACCCCTCCACTTT.

This clone appeared a few times. The chain joins TRBV6-4 to TRBJ1-5; 9 bases are a match to TRBD1. Germline CDR1 is MRHNA and CDR2 is SNTAGT. The CDR3 totals 15 residues. J gave up 7 bases and V 3 bases, and 7 bases lay outside the gene matches. The CDR3 sequence: CASSETGTGRQPQHF. The CDR3 nucleotides read TGTGCCAGCAGTGAAACCGGGACAGGGAGGCAGCCCCAGCATTTT.

This chain joins TRBV5-6 and TRBJ1-1, with TRBD1 identical over 9 bases. This CDR3 region has 16 residues. Trimming took 4 bases from V and 11 from J; bases not matched to a gene: 18. Germline V gives CDR1 SGHDT, CDR2 YYEEEE. In nucleotides, the CDR3 is TGTGCCAGCAGCCAGAAATCCGGGACAGGGTTGACCCTGGCTTTCTTT. Its translation is CASSQKSGTGLTLAFF.

The gene calls are TRBV11-3 and TRBJ2-7, with a weak D call TRBD1 (6 bases). V was clipped by 5 bases and J by 1 base, with 9 bases between them. The CDR3 length is 13 residues. Germline V lookup: CDR1 SGHNT, CDR2 YENEEA. Here the CDR3 reads CASSTTGSYEQYF. DNA of the CDR3: TGTGCCAGCAGCACGACAGGTTCCTACGAGCAGTACTTC. The full variable domain, with the rest looked up from reference TRBV11-3 and TRBJ2-7, is EAGVVQSPRYKIIEKKQPVAFWCNPISGHNTLYWYLQNLGQGPELLIRYENEEAVDDSQLPKDRFSAERLKGVDSTLKIQPAELGDSAVYLCASSTTGSYEQYFGPGTRLTVT.

The genes are TRBV7-3 and TRBJ2-5; possible D gene TRBD1, 6 bases. Germline V gene sequence: CDR1 SGHTA, CDR2 FQGTGA. With 3 bases removed from V and 5 bases from J, the gap between germline ends came to 10 bases. The CDR3 sequence is 13 residues long. In DNA, the CDR3 is TGTGCCAGCAGCTTCCCTCAGGGGGAGACCCAGTACTTC. It encodes CASSFPQGETQYF.

This rearrangement joins TRBV20-1 to TRBJ1-2; no clear D gene. Germline CDR1 DFQATT, CDR2 SNEGSKA (reference sequence). V shed 7 bases and J shed 4 bases, with 7 bases lying between them. This CDR3 is 10 amino acids long. The CDR3 region has the DNA TGCAGTGTGTTATTCTATGGCTACACCTTC. This sequence encodes CSVLFYGYTF.

The chain combines TRBV6-6 with TRBJ1-6; the match to TRBD1 covers 9 bases. Germline values: CDR1 MNHNY, CDR2 SVGAGI (reference sequence). Trimming at V came to 6 bases and at J to 13 bases, leaving 19 bases not matched to a gene. The CDR3 totals 17 residues. The CDR3 is CASSRQGTGTPRRPLHF. CDR3 in DNA: TGTGCCAGCAGCCGACAAGGGACAGGGACCCCGAGAAGGCCCCTCCACTTT.

The chain links TRBV7-3 to TRBJ1-1; D is possibly TRBD1 (5 bases). V lost 1 base, J lost 7 bases, and 10 bases lay in between. Germline V gene data show CDR1 as SGHTA and CDR2 as FQGTGA. This CDR3 is built from 13 residues. CDR3 sequence reads: CASSLSTGYEAFF. For the CDR3, the DNA is TGTGCCAGCAGCTTAAGTACAGGCTATGAAGCTTTCTTT.

V and J are TRBV29-1 and TRBJ2-7; TRBD2 agrees at 8 bases. V dropped 4 bases and J dropped 3; count of bases not matched to a gene: 8. The CDR3 is made up of 14 amino acids. From germline, CDR1 is SQVTM and CDR2 ANQGSEA. The chain's CDR3 is CSVGSRGGNYEQYF. DNA for the CDR3: TGCAGCGTTGGAAGTCGGGGGGGCAACTACGAGCAGTACTTC.

The chain links TRBV5-1 to TRBJ1-1; TRBD1 might be the D (5 bases). Trimming took 5 bases from V and 5 from J, leaving 19 bases between them. The germline CDR1 and CDR2 sequences are SGHRS and YFSETQ. The CDR3 sequence is 15 residues long. As DNA, the CDR3 is TGCGCCAGCAGGCCGGTAAACAGGTTCATGACTGAAGCTTTCTTT. This encodes CASRPVNRFMTEAFF.

The chain joins TRBV6-1 to TRBJ1-4, with D uncertain. CDR3 size: 14 residues. V was shortened by 3 bases and J by 8 bases, with 13 bases between the two germline ends. Germline loops: CDR1 MNHNS, CDR2 SASEGT. Written as DNA, the CDR3 is TGTGCCAGCAGTGATTACAGTTTGTTCGAAAAACTGTTTTTT. It is translated as CASSDYSLFEKLFF.

About this clone: One junction end disagrees with the germline gene, perhaps due to a read error. V usage is TRBV6-1 and J usage is TRBJ1-5, with D perhaps TRBD1 (6 bases). This CDR3 has 16 residues. CDR1 is MNHNS and CDR2 is SASEGT in the germline V gene. The CDR3 spells CASIEFSGVSNQPQHF. In DNA form, the CDR3 reads TGTGCCAGCATTGAATTTTCAGGGGTAAGCAATCAGCCCCAGCATTTT.

The chain couples TRBV19 to TRBJ2-3; a possible D gene is TRBD1 (7 bases). The CDR3 has 15 residues. From germline, CDR1 is LNHDA and CDR2 SQIVND (reference sequence). The ends were cut back, 8 bases at V and 1 base at J, with 16 bases in the middle. The CDR3 DNA follows: TGTGCCAGTGGACGCGGGACAGACGGCACAGATACGCAGTATTTT. Its protein product is CASGRGTDGTDTQYF.

The V and J genes are TRBV27 and TRBJ1-2; 7 bases align to TRBD1. From germline, CDR1 is MNHEY and CDR2 SMNVEV (reference sequence). V shed 2 bases, J shed 4 bases, and the junction held 4 bases outside the gene matches. The CDR3 runs to 14 residues. CDR3 residues: CASSLRGLGYGYTF. The DNA for the CDR3 is TGTGCCAGCAGTTTAAGGGGGCTTGGCTATGGCTACACCTTC.

The rearrangement uses TRBV5-6 and TRBJ1-1; D uncertain. The CDR3 totals 14 residues. Germline V gene lookup returns CDR1 SGHDT and CDR2 YYEEEE. Between the trimmed V and J ends, which lost 6 bases and 4 bases, there was a span of 16 bases. CDR3 nucleotides: TGTGCCAGCAACATAGCCGGAGGGAGCACTGAAGCTTTCTTT. It translates to CASNIAGGSTEAFF.

This sequence joins TRBV12-3 or TRBV12-4 and TRBJ2-7, with D perhaps matching TRBD2 (6 bases). The V gene lost 3 bases and the J gene lost 6 bases, with 12 bases spanning the gap. There are 13 residues in the CDR3. CDR3 loop: CASSFGERVEQYF. CDR3 nucleotides: TGTGCCAGCAGTTTTGGAGAGCGGGTCGAGCAGTACTTC.

The CDR3 spells CASSSSGLISGNTIYF. In nucleotides, the CDR3 is TGTGCCAGCAGCTCCTCGGGACTTATTTCTGGAAACACCATATATTTT. The V gene is TRBV5-6, the J gene TRBJ1-3; D is perhaps TRBD1 (5 bases). V lost 3 bases and J lost 1, with 14 bases in between. Germline CDR1 SGHDT, CDR2 YYEEEE. CDR3 length equals 16 residues.

This chain connects TRBV10-2 to TRBJ2-2, with 8 bases lining up with TRBD2. The CDR3 covers 17 residues. J was trimmed by 0 bases and V by 3 bases; bases with no gene match: 6. Germline V gene lookup returns CDR1 WSHSY and CDR2 SAAADI. CDR3 nucleotides: TGCGCCAGCAGTGAATGGGCGGGGGGACCGAACACCGGGGAGCTGTTTTTT. Its translation: CASSEWAGGPNTGELFF.

This chain joins TRBV3-1 (or the pseudogene TRBV3-2) and TRBJ1-6; D unclear. This CDR3 is 15 amino acids long. Per germline, CDR1 LGHDT and CDR2 YNNKEL (reference sequence). Trimming removed 4 bases at V and 8 bases at J, with 15 bases between. The CDR3 spells CASSLLGVQDSPLHF. As DNA, the CDR3 is TGTGCCAGCAGCCTCCTCGGGGTTCAAGATTCACCCCTCCACTTT.

The chain uses TRBV6-5 and TRBJ2-4, with a weak D call TRBD2 (6 bases). This CDR3 region has 15 residues. Germline values: CDR1 MNHEY, CDR2 SVGAGI. V gave up 3 bases and J gave up 0 bases, with 9 bases separating them. The CDR3 reads CASSYGGVAKNIQYF. CDR3 nucleotide sequence: TGTGCCAGCAGTTATGGCGGGGTAGCCAAAAACATTCAGTACTTC.

The chain has TRBV5-1 and TRBJ1-1; D remains ambiguous. With 0 bases removed from V and 5 bases from J, the gap between germline ends came to 8 bases. The CDR3 is made up of 13 amino acids. Germline V gene sequence: CDR1 SGHRS, CDR2 YFSETQ. The CDR3 loop reads CASSLGPGTEAFF. The CDR3 DNA reads as TGCGCCAGCAGCTTGGGACCGGGGACTGAAGCTTTCTTT.

V usage is TRBV21-1 and J usage is TRBJ1-1. TRBV21-1 is shown as a pseudogene. The CDR3 is 18 residues long. Here the CDR3 DNA reads TGTGCCAGCAGCATAGGGGGGGCAAATACAGGGAAGGAAACTGAAGCTTTCTTT. Amino acids: CASSIGGANTGKETEAFF.

This chain links TRBV4-1 with TRBJ1-5; D remains ambiguous. The CDR3 runs to 15 residues. Trimming shortened V by 1 base and J by 0 bases, and 7 bases separated the two germline ends. Germline lookup yields CDR1 MGHRA and CDR2 YSYEKL. In DNA, the CDR3 is TGCGCCAGCAGCCAAGGGGCAGATAGCAATCAGCCCCAGCATTTT. The encoded protein is CASSQGADSNQPQHF.

For this clone: The germline gene is not matched at one end of the junction; a read error may be the cause. The rearrangement joins TRBV5-1 to TRBJ1-1; TRBD1 agrees at 8 bases. This CDR3 has 13 residues. CDR1 and CDR2 from the germline V gene are SGHRS and YFSETQ. CDR3 amino acids: CASSFVVGTGDSF. In DNA form, the CDR3 reads TGCGCCAGCAGCTTTGTAGTGGGGACAGGAGATTCTTTT.

V and J are TRBV7-2 and TRBJ2-1, with 11 bases lining up with TRBD2. The CDR3 totals 16 residues. Germline V gives CDR1 SGHTA, CDR2 FQGNSA. The V and J ends lost 1 base and 5 bases, in that order; junction bases with no gene match: 4. The CDR3 region is CASSLEWGLADNEQFF. The DNA of the CDR3 is TGTGCCAGCAGCTTAGAATGGGGACTAGCGGACAATGAGCAGTTCTTC.

The V call is TRBV7-9, the J call TRBJ2-3, with D perhaps TRBD2 (6 bases). Trimming stripped 5 bases from V and 2 bases from J, with 11 bases between. This CDR3 comprises 14 residues. Looked up from germline, CDR1 is SEHNR and CDR2 is FQNEAQ (reference sequence). The CDR3 region has the DNA TGTGCCAGCAGCGCGGGACTTACCACAGATACGCAGTATTTT. Translated, it gives CASSAGLTTDTQYF.

This clone is a singleton in its sample. The chain employs TRBV9 and TRBJ1-4; D is ambiguous. This CDR3 region has 15 residues. CDR1 SGDLS and CDR2 YYNGEE come from the germline V gene. V dropped 2 bases and J dropped 5 bases, with 13 bases sitting between them. CDR3 loop: CASSVRPFGNEKLFF. The CDR3 region has the DNA TGTGCCAGCAGCGTGAGGCCTTTTGGGAATGAAAAACTGTTTTTT.

The chain recombines TRBV25-1 with TRBJ2-2, with no clear D. This CDR3 has 13 amino acids. Germline V CDR1 and CDR2: MGHDK, SYGVNS. The V end was cut by 6 bases, the J end by 2 bases, with 7 bases between. CDR3 sequence reads: CASRLTNTGELFF. CDR3 bases: TGTGCCAGCAGACTTACCAACACCGGGGAGCTGTTTTTT. Together with reference TRBV25-1 and TRBJ2-2, the CDR3 gives the full variable domain: EADIYQTPRYLVIGTGKKITLECSQTMGHDKMYWYQQDPGMELHLIHYSYGVNSTEKGDLSSESTVSRIRTEHFPLTLESARPSHTSQYLCASRLTNTGELFFGEGSRLTVL.

J is TRBJ1-6 and V is TRBV6-5; D is unclear. Germline loops: CDR1 MNHEY, CDR2 SVGAGI. This CDR3 contains 16 residues. Trimming removed 0 bases at V and 0 bases at J, with 6 bases between. The CDR3 DNA follows: TGTGCCAGCAGTTACTCGAGGAGCTCCTATAATTCACCCCTCCACTTT. Encoded protein: CASSYSRSSYNSPLHF.

The chain recombines TRBV27 with TRBJ1-1; 7 bases fit TRBD1. The V and J ends lost 5 bases and 8 bases, in that order; junction bases with no gene match: 5. This CDR3 has 12 amino acids. Germline-derived CDR1 and CDR2 are MNHEY and SMNVEV (reference sequence). CDR3 sequence: CASSPRGQEAFF. In nucleotides, the CDR3 is TGTGCCAGCAGTCCCCGGGGACAGGAAGCTTTCTTT.

This clone was observed once. The chain couples TRBV19 to TRBJ1-1; D may be TRBD1 (6 bases). The ends were cut back, 2 bases at V and 1 base at J, with 11 bases in the middle. Germline V gene lookup returns CDR1 LNHDA and CDR2 SQIVND (reference sequence). The CDR3 consists of 15 residues. DNA of the CDR3: TGTGCCAGTAGTATAATGGGACACAGGAACACTGAAGCTTTCTTT. This codes for CASSIMGHRNTEAFF. Full variable domain (rest looked up from reference TRBV19 and TRBJ1-1): DGGITQSPKYLFRKEGQNVTLSCEQNLNHDAMYWYRQDPGQGLRLIYYSQIVNDFQKGDIAEGYSVSREKKESFPLTVTSAQKNPTAFYLCASSIMGHRNTEAFFGQGTRLTVV.